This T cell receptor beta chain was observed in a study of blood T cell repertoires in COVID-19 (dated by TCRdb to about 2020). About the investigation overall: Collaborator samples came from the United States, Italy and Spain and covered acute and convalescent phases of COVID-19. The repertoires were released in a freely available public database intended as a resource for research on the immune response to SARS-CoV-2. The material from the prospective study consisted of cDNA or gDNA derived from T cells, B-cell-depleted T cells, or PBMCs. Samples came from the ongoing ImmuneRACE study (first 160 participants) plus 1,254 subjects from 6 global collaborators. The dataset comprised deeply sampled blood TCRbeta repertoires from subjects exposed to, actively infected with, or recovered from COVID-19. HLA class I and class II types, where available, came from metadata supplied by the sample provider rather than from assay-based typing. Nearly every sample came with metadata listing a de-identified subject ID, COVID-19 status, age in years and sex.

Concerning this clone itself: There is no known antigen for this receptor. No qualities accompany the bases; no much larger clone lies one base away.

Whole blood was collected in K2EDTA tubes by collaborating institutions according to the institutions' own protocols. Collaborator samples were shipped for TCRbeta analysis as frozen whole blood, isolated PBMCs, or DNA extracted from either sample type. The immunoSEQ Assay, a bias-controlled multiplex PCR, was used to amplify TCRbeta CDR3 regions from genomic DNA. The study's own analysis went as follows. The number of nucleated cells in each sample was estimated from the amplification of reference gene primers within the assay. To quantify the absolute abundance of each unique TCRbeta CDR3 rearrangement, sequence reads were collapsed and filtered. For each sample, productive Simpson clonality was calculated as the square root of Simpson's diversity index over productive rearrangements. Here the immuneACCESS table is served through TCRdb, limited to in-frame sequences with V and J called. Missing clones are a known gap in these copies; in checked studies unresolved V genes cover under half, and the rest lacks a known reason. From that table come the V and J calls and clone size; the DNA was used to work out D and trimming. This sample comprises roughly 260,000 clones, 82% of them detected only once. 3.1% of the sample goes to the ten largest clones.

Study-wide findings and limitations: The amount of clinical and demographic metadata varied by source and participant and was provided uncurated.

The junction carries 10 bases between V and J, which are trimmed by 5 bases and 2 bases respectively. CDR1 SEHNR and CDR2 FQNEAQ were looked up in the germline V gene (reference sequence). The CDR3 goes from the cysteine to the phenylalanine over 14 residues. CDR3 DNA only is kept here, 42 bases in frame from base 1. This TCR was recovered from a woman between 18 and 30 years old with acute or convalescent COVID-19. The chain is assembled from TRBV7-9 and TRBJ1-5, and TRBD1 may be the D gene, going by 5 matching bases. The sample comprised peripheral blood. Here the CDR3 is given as CASSVTEGNQPQHF. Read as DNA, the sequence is TGTGCCAGCAGCGTGACAGAGGGCAATCAGCCCCAGCATTTT.